The 3 T cell receptor beta chains given below trace back to one sample, sequenced in a study of blood T cell repertoires in COVID-19. Sequencing used immunoSEQ multiplex PCR; TCRdb keeps in-frame clones, though not all of them. The repertoire consists of about 400,000 clones, with nearly 90% occurring once and the leading ten covering 1.7%. Material: PBMCs or T cells enriched from blood (not recorded which). Receptors were obtained from a woman aged 30 to 39 who had recovered from COVID-19.

This chain uses TRBV3-1 (or the pseudogene TRBV3-2) with TRBJ2-2; no definite D call. The CDR3 contains 13 residues. Trimming left V 7 bases short and J 6 bases short, with 12 bases between. Germline CDR1 LGHDT, CDR2 YNNKEL (reference sequence). As DNA, the CDR3 is TGTGCCAGCAATAATGGGCCGGCCGGGGAGCTGTTTTTT. It is translated as CASNNGPAGELFF.

This chain uses TRBV11-2 with TRBJ2-3; 7 nucleotides align to TRBD1. After removal of 0 bases from V and 6 bases from J, the junction contained 6 bases not matched to a gene. This CDR3 region has 15 residues. Germline V gives CDR1 SGHAT, CDR2 FQNNGV. This CDR3 is CASSLERGQSDTQYF. Written as DNA, the CDR3 is TGTGCCAGCAGCTTAGAGAGGGGGCAGTCGGATACGCAGTATTTT. Filled out from reference TRBV11-2 and TRBJ2-3, the complete variable domain reads EAGVAQSPRYKIIEKRQSVAFWCNPISGHATLYWYQQILGQGPKLLIQFQNNGVVDDSQLPKDRFSAERLKGVDSTLKIQPAKLEDSAVYLCASSLERGQSDTQYFGPGTRLTVL.

As for this clone: At one of its ends the junction is not consistent with the germline gene, which may arise from a read error. Within the sample, other DNA sequences also encode this same CDR3. This chain links TRBV7-9 with TRBJ1-2; D gene unclear. Germline V CDR1 and CDR2: SEHNR, FQNEAQ (reference sequence). CDR3 length: 13 amino acids. CDR3 amino acids: CASSFETNYGYTF. DNA for the CDR3: TGTGCCAGCAGCTTCGAGACGAACTACGGCTACACCTTC.